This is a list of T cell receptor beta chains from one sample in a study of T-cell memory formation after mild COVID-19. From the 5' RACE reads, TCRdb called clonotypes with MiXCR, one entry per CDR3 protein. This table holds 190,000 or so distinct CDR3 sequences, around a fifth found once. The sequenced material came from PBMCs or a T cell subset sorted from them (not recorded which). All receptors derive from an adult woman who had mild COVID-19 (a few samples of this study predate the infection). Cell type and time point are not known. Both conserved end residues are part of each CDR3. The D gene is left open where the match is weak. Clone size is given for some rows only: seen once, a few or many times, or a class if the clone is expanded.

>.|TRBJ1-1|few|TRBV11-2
CASSFYLQGNTEAFF
TGTGCCAGCAGCTTCTACCTCCAGGGGAACACTGAAGCTTTCTTT
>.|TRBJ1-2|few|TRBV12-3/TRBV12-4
CASSVTGHGGYGYTF
TGTGCCAGCAGCGTGACCGGGCATGGGGGCTATGGCTACACCTTC
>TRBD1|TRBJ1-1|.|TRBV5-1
CASSYDRGDTEAFF
TGCGCCAGCAGCTACGACAGGGGGGACACTGAAGCTTTCTTT
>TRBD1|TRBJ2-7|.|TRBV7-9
CASSLAGTGFYEQYF
TGTGCCAGCAGCTTAGCTGGGACAGGGTTTTACGAGCAGTACTTC
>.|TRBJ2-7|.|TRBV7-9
CASSLAPDEQYF
TGTGCCAGCAGCTTAGCGCCGGACGAGCAGTACTTC
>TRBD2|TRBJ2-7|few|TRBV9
CASSVSGGSYEQYF
TGTGCCAGCAGCGTTAGCGGGGGCTCCTACGAGCAGTACTTC
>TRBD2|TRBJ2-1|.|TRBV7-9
CASSPNFRTSGEYNEQFF
TGTGCCAGCAGTCCCAACTTTCGGACTAGCGGGGAATACAATGAGCAGTTCTTC
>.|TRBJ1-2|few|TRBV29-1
CSVEVKGAGGYTF
TGCAGCGTTGAAGTCAAGGGCGCGGGAGGCTACACCTTC
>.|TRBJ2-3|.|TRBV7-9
CASSLVWGRRTDTQYF
TGTGCCAGCAGCTTGGTTTGGGGGCGACGCACAGATACGCAGTATTTT
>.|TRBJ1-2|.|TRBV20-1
CSSRGRENYGYTF
TGCAGTTCGAGAGGGAGGGAAAACTATGGCTACACCTTC
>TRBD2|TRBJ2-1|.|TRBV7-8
CASSLRTSGTWNEQFF
TGTGCCAGCAGCCTCCGGACTAGCGGGACTTGGAATGAGCAGTTCTTC
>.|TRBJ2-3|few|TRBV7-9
CASSLIPSTDTQYF
TGTGCCAGCAGCTTAATCCCAAGCACAGATACGCAGTATTTT
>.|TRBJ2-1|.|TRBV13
CASSLETGYNEQFF
TGTGCCAGCAGCTTAGAAACAGGTTACAATGAGCAGTTCTTC
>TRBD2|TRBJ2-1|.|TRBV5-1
CASSHRLAEAWRF
TGCGCCAGCAGCCACAGACTAGCGGAGGCCTGGAGGTTC